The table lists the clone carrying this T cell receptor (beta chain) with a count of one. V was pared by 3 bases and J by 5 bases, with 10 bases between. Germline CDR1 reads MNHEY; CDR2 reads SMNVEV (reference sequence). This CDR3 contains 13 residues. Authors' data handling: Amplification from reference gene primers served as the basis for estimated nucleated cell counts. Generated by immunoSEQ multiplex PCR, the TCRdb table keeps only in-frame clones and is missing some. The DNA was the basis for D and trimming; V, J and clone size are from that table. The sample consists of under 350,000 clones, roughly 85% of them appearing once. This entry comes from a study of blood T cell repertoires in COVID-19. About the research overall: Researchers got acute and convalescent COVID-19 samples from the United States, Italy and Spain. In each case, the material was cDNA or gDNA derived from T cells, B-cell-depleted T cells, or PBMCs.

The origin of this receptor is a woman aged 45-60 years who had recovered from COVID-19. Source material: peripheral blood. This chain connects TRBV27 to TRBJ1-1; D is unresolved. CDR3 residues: CASSFGVRTEAFF. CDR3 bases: TGTGCCAGCAGTTTCGGGGTGAGAACTGAAGCTTTCTTT.